These T cell receptor beta chains were read from a single sample in a study of beta chain features in type 1 diabetes. Clones were read by immunoSEQ multiplex PCR, and TCRdb kept only the in-frame ones, dropping some. The sample gives a few hundred thousand clones, roughly a tenth of which show up once; approximately 0.017% is in the top ten. Sequencing was carried out using naive CD4+ T cells from blood. Receptor source: a man aged 25 to 45 with type 1 diabetes. Each CDR3 is given with its conserved first and last residue. The order of the fields is J gene, V gene, CDR3 length, CDR3 protein.

J gene: TRBJ2-3; V gene: TRBV7-9; CDR3 length: 14; CDR3 protein: CASSLQASTDTQYF
J gene: TRBJ2-3; V gene: TRBV7-2; CDR3 length: 15; CDR3 protein: CASSRPRGPTDTQYF
J gene: TRBJ2-3; V gene: TRBV29-1; CDR3 length: 14; CDR3 protein: CSVEDINNPDTQYF
J gene: TRBJ2-7; V gene: TRBV2; CDR3 length: 14; CDR3 protein: CASRRQGQGGEQYF
J gene: TRBJ2-3; V gene: TRBV12-5; CDR3 length: 14; CDR3 protein: CASGFTGGTDTQYF
J gene: TRBJ1-2; V gene: TRBV9; CDR3 length: 15; CDR3 protein: CASSVAPISGGGYTF
J gene: TRBJ2-7; V gene: TRBV18; CDR3 length: 16; CDR3 protein: CASSPQWDRSTYEQYF
J gene: TRBJ1-2; V gene: TRBV4-3; CDR3 length: 16; CDR3 protein: CASSQDRDRVSAGYTF
J gene: TRBJ2-4; V gene: TRBV7-3; CDR3 length: 15; CDR3 protein: CASSLSRDKGSIQYF
J gene: TRBJ2-7; V gene: TRBV15; CDR3 length: 15; CDR3 protein: CATSRGGGQGGEQYF
J gene: TRBJ2-7; V gene: TRBV7-2; CDR3 length: 14; CDR3 protein: CASSFITSGYEQYF
J gene: TRBJ2-3; V gene: TRBV5-4; CDR3 length: 16; CDR3 protein: CASREAGAWKSDTQYF
J gene: TRBJ1-1; V gene: TRBV18; CDR3 length: 13; CDR3 protein: CASSQTGNTEAFF